This T cell receptor beta chain stems from a study of shared clonotypes between healthy human individuals. The naive CD8 subset, CD45RO-negative cells positively selected for CCR7, excluded terminally differentiated effector memory CD45RA+ cells. About this clone itself: The antigen is undetermined.

Notes on the study in general: Generation probabilities were higher for clonotypes shared across all four sorted-subset donors than for unshared ones. Several donors showed sharing of roughly 5% of naive CD4 clonotypes.

TCRdb's copy holds only in-frame clones and misses some; the assay was immunoSEQ multiplex PCR. The sample yields hundreds of thousands of clones, about 97% seen once. The germline V gene encodes CDR1 SEHNR and CDR2 FQNEAQ (reference sequence). V was clipped by 8 bases and J by 2 bases; unmatched bases: 9. This CDR3 spans 14 amino acids. The TCR sequence derives from a man under 40 in good health. The V gene is TRBV7-9, the J gene TRBJ2-7; 7 bases are shared with TRBD1. Material for sequencing was naive CD8+ T cells sorted from blood. CDR3: CASLKTGPTYEQYF. The CDR3 DNA sequence: TGTGCCAGCCTCAAGACAGGGCCTACCTACGAGCAGTACTTC. Full variable domain (rest looked up from reference TRBV7-9 and TRBJ2-7): DTGVSQNPRHKITKRGQNVTFRCDPISEHNRLYWYRQTLGQGPEFLTYFQNEAQLEKSRLLSDRFSAERPKGSFSTLEIQRTEQGDSAMYLCASLKTGPTYEQYFGPGTRLTVT.